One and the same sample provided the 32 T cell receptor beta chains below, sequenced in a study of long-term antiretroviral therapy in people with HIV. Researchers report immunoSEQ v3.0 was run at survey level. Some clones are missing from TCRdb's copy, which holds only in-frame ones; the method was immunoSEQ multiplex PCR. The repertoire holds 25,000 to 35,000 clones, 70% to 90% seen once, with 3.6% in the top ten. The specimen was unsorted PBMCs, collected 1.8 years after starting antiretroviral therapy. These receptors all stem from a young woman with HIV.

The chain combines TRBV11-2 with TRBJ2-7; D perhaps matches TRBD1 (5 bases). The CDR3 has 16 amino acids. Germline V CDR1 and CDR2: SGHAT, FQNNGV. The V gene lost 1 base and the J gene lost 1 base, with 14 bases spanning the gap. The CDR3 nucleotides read TGTGCCAGCAGCTTAGGGCCCAGGGTCGGGTCCTACGAGCAGTACTTC. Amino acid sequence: CASSLGPRVGSYEQYF.

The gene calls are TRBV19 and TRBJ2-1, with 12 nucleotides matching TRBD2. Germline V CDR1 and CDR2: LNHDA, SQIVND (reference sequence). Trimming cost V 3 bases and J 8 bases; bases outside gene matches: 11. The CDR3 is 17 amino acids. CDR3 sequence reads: CASSMGWLAGGPDEQFF. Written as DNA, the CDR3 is TGTGCCAGTAGTATGGGGTGGCTAGCGGGAGGGCCCGATGAGCAGTTCTTC.

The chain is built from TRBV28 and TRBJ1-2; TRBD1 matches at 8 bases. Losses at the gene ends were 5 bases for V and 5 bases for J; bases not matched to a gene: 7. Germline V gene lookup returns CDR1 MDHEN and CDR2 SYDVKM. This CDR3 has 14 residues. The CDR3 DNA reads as TGTGCCAGCAGTCCCGGGACAGGAAGATATGGCTACACCTTC. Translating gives CASSPGTGRYGYTF.

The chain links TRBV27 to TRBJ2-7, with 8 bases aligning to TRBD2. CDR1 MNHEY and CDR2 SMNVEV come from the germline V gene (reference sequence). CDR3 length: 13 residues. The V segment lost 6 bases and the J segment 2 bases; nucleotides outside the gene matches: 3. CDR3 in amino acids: CASRTSGAYEQYF. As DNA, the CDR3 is TGTGCCAGCAGAACTAGCGGAGCCTACGAGCAGTACTTC.

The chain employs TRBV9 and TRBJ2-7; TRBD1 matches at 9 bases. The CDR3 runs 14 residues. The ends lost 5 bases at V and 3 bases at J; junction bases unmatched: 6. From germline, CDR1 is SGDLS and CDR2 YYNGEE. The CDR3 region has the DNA TGTGCCAGCAGTTCGGGACAGGGACTCTACGAGCAGTACTTC. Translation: CASSSGQGLYEQYF.

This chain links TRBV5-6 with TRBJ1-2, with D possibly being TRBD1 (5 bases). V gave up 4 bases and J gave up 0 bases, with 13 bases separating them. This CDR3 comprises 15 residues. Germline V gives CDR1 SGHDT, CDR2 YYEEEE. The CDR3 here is CASSLWTLSNYGYTF. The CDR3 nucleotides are TGTGCCAGCAGCCTATGGACACTTTCTAACTATGGCTACACCTTC.

The CDR3 DNA sequence: TGTGCCAGCTTTAACAGGGGGCGGGCTAATGAAAAACTGTTTTTT. Translation gives CASFNRGRANEKLFF. The V gene is TRBV28, the J gene TRBJ1-4; 9 bases agree with TRBD1. The V gene's germline CDR1 is MDHEN and CDR2 SYDVKM. Trimming took 8 bases from V and 3 from J; bases not matched to a gene: 7. CDR3 length equals 15 residues.

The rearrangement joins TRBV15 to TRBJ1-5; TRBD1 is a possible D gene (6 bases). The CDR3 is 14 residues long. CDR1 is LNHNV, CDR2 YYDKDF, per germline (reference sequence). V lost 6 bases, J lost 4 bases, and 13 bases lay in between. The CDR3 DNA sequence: TGTGCCACCAGACCCCCAGGGGTAAATCAGCCCCAGCATTTT. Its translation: CATRPPGVNQPQHF.

Here the CDR3 DNA reads TGTGCCAGCAAGGTCGGGCTAGCGGGATCCCGTCGTACGCAGTATTTT. Protein product: CASKVGLAGSRRTQYF. The V gene is TRBV28, the J gene TRBJ2-3; 9 positions agree with TRBD2. The junction had 16 bases not matched to a gene; V was cut back by 7 bases and J by 8 bases. Germline lookup yields CDR1 MDHEN and CDR2 SYDVKM. The CDR3 consists of 16 residues.

This CDR3 is CASSSPSGPRTDTQYF. CDR3 bases: TGTGCCAGCAGCAGCCCTAGCGGTCCCCGCACAGATACGCAGTATTTT. The chain employs TRBV7-2 and TRBJ2-3; 7 bases align to TRBD2. The V gene end was trimmed by 5 bases and the J gene end by 1 base; junction bases not matched to a gene: 9. The CDR3 length is 16 residues. Germline assignment: CDR1 SGHTA and CDR2 FQGNSA.

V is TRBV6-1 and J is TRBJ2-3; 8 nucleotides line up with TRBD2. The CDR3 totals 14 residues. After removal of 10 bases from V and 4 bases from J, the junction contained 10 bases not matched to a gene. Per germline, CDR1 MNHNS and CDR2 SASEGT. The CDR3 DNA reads TGTGCCACCACACCGGGACTAGTAGCAGATACGCAGTATTTT. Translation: CATTPGLVADTQYF.

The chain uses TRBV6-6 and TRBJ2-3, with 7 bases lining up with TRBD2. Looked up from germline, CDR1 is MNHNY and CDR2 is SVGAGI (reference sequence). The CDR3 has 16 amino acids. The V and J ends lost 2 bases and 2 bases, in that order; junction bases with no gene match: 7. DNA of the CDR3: TGTGCCAGCAGTTACAGCCAGCGGGGCTCCACAGATACGCAGTATTTT. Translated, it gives CASSYSQRGSTDTQYF.

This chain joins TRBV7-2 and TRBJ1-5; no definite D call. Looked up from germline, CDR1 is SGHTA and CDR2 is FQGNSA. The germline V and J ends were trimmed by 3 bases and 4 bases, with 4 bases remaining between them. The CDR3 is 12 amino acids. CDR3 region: CASSLVNQPQHF. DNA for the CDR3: TGTGCCAGCAGCTTGGTGAATCAGCCCCAGCATTTT.

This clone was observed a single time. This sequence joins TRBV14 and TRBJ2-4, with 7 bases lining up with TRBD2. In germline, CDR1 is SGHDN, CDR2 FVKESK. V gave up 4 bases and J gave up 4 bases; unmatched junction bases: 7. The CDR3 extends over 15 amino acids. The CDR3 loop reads CASSLSGWNKNIQYF. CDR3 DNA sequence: TGTGCCAGCAGCCTTAGCGGGTGGAATAAAAACATTCAGTACTTC.

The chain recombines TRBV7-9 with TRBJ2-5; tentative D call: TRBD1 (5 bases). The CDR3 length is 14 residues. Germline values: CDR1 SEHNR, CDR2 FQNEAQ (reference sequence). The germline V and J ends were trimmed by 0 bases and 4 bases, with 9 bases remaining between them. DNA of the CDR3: TGTGCCAGCAGCTTAGCGGGAAGGGGAGAGACCCAGTACTTC. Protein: CASSLAGRGETQYF.

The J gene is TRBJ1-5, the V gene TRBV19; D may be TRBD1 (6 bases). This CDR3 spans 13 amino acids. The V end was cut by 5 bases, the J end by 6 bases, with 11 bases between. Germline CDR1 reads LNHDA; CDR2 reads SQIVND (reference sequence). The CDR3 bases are TGTGCCAGTAGTGGGGGGCCGGTTCAGCCCCAGCATTTT. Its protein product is CASSGGPVQPQHF. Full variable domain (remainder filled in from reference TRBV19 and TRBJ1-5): DGGITQSPKYLFRKEGQNVTLSCEQNLNHDAMYWYRQDPGQGLRLIYYSQIVNDFQKGDIAEGYSVSREKKESFPLTVTSAQKNPTAFYLCASSGGPVQPQHFGDGTRLSIL.

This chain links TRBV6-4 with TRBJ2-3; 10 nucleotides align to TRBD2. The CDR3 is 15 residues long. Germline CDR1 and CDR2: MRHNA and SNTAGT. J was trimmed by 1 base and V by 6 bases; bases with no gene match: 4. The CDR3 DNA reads TGTGCCAGCAGCGCCGGGACTAGCGGCACAGATACGCAGTATTTT. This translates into CASSAGTSGTDTQYF.

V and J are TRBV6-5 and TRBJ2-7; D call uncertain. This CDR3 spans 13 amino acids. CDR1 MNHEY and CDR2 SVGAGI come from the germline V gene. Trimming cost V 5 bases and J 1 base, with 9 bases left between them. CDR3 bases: TGTGCCAGCAGTCCATTCCGGTCCTACGAGCAGTACTTC. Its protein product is CASSPFRSYEQYF.

CDR3 nucleotides: TGTGCCAGCAGCTTAGTAACCCAGGGGACCTACGAGCAGTACTTC. Translating it yields CASSLVTQGTYEQYF. The chain employs TRBV7-2 and TRBJ2-7; TRBD1 might be the D (6 bases). Germline V gene lookup returns CDR1 SGHTA and CDR2 FQGNSA. Trimming pared 1 base from V and 2 bases from J, leaving 12 bases between. The CDR3 spans 15 residues.

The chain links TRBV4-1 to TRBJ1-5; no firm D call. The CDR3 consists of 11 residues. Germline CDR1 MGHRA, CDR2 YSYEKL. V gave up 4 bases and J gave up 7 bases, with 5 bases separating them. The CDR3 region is CASSLQQPQHF. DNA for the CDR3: TGCGCCAGCAGCCTTCAGCAGCCCCAGCATTTT.

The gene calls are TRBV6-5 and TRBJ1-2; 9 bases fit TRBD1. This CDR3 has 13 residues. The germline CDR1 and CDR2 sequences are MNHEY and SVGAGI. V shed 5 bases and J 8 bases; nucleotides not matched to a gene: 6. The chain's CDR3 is CASSATGGEGYTF. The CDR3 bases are TGTGCCAGCAGTGCCACAGGGGGCGAAGGCTACACCTTC.

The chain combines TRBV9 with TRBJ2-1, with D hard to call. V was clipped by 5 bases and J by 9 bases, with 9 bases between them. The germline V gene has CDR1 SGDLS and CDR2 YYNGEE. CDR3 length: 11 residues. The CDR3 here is CASRPWGEQFF. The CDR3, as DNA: TGTGCCAGCAGACCGTGGGGTGAGCAGTTCTTC.

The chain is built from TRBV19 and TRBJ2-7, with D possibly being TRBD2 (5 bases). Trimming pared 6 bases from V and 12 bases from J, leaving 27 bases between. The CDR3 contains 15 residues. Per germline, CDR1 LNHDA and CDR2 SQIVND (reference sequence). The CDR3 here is CASSTNSLSGTHRYF. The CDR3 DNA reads TGTGCCAGTAGCACTAATTCCCTAAGCGGAACCCACCGGTACTTC.

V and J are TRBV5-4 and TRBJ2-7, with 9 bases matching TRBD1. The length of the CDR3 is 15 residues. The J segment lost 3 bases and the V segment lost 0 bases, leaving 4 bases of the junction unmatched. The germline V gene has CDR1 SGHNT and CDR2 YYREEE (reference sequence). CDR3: CASSLGTGGFYEQYF. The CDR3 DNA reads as TGTGCCAGCAGCTTGGGTACAGGGGGCTTCTACGAGCAGTACTTC. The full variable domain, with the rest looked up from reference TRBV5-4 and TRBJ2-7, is ETGVTQSPTHLIKTRGQQVTLRCSSQSGHNTVSWYQQALGQGPQFIFQYYREEENGRGNFPPRFSGLQFPNYSSELNVNALELDDSALYLCASSLGTGGFYEQYFGPGTRLTVT.

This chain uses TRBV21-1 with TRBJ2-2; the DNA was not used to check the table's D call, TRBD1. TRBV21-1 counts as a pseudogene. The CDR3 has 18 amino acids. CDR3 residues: CASSKWGGAVLNTGELFF. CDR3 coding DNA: TGTGCCAGCAGCAAATGGGGCGGCGCAGTACTAAACACCGGGGAGCTGTTTTTT.

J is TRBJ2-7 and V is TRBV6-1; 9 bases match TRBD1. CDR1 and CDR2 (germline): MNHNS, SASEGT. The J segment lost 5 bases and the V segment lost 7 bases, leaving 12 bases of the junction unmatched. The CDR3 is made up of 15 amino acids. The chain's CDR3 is CASMSPGTGTHEQYF. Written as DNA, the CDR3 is TGTGCCAGCATGAGTCCCGGGACAGGGACCCACGAGCAGTACTTC.

DNA for the CDR3: TGTGCCAGCTCACCACCCTCAGGCGGGAGTCTGCACGAGCAGTACTTC. Translated, it gives CASSPPSGGSLHEQYF. This sequence joins TRBV18 and TRBJ2-5; 7 bases fit TRBD2. The assigned J gene may be wrong: the sequence end matches TRBJ2-7 better. Germline V lookup: CDR1 KGHSH, CDR2 LQKENI. This CDR3 spans 16 amino acids.

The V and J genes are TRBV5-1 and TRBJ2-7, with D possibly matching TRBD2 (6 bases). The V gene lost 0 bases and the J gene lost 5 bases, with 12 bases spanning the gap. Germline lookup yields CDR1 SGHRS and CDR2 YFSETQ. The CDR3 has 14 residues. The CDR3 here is CASSLEAWEDEQYF. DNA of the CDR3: TGCGCCAGCAGCTTGGAAGCCTGGGAGGACGAGCAGTACTTC. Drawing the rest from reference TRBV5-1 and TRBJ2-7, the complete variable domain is KAGVTQTPRYLIKTRGQQVTLSCSPISGHRSVSWYQQTPGQGLQFLFEYFSETQRNKGNFPGRFSGRQFSNSRSEMNVSTLELGDSALYLCASSLEAWEDEQYFGPGTRLTVT.

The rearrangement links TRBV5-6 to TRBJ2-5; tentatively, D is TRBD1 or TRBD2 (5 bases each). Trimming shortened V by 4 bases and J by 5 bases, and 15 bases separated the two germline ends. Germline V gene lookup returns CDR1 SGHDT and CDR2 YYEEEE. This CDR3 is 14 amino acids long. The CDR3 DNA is TGTGCCAGCAGCCTCCCGGGACGGTGGGAGACCCAGTACTTC. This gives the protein CASSLPGRWETQYF.

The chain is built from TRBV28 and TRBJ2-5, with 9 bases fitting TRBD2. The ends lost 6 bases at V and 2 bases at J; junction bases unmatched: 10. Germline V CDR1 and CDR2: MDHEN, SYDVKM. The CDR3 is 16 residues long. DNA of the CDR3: TGTGCCAGCAGCCCCCTAGCGGGAAACTTTCAAGAGACCCAGTACTTC. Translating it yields CASSPLAGNFQETQYF.

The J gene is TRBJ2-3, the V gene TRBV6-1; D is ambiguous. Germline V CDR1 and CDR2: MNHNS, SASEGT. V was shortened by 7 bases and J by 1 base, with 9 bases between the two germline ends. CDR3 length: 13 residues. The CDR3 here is CASTVSRTDTQYF. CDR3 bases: TGTGCCAGCACGGTCAGCCGCACAGATACGCAGTATTTT.

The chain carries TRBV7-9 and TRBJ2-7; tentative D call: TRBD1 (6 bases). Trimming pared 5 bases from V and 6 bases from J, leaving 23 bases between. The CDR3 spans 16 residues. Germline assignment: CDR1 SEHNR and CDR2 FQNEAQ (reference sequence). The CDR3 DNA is TGTGCCAGCAGCGGGCTTTATAAGGGGGTAGTCTTCGAGCAGTACTTC. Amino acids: CASSGLYKGVVFEQYF.